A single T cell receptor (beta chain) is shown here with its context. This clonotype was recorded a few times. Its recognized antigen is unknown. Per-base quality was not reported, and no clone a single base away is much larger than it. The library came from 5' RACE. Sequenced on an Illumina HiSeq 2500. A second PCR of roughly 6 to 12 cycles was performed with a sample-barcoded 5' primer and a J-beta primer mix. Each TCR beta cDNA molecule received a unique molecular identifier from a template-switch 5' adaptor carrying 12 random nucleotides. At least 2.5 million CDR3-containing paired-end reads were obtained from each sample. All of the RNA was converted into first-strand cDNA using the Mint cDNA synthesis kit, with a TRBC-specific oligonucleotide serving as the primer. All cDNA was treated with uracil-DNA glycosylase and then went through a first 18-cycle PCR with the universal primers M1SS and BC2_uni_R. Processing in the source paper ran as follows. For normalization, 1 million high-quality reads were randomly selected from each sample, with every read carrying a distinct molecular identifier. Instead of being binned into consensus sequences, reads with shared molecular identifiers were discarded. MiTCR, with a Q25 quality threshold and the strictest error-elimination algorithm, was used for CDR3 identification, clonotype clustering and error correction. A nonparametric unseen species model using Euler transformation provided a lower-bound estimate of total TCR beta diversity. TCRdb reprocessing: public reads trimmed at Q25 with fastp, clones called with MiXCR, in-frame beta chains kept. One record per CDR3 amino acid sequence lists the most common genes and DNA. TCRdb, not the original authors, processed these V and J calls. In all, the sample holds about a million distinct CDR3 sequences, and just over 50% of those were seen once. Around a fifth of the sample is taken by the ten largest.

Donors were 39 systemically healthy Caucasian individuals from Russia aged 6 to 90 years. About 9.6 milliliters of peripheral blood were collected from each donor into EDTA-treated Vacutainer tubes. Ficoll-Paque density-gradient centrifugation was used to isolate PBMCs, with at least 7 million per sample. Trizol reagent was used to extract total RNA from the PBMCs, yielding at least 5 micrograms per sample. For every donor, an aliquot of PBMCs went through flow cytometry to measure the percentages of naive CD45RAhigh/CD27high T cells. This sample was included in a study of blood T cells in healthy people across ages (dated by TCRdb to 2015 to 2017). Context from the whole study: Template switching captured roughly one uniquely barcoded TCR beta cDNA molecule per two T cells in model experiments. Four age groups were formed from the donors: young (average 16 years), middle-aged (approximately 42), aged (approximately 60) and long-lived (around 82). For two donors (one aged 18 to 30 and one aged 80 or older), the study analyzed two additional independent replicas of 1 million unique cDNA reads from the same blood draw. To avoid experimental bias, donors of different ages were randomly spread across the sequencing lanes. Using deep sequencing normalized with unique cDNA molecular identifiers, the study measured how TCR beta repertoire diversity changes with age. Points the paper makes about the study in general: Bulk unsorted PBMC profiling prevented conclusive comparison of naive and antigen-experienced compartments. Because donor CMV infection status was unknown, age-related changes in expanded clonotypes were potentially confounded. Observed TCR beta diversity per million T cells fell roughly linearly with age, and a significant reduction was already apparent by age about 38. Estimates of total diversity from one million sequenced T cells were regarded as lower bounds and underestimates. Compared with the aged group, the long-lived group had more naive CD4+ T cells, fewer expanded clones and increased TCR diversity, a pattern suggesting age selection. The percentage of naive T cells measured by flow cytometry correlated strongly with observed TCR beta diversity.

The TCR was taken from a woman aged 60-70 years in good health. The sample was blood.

The CDR3 has the sequence CASRIRGGSIQYF. The nucleotide sequence is TGTGCCAGCAGAATAAGGGGGGGCAGCATTCAGTACTTC. This receptor chain uses TRBV7-2 and TRBJ2-4, with TRBD2 tentatively as D gene (7 bases match). From the germline V gene, CDR1 is SGHTA and CDR2 is FQGNSA. Cut back by 6 bases and 9 bases, the V and J ends lie 15 bases apart. The CDR3, cysteine through phenylalanine, is 13 amino acids long. Only the CDR3 DNA stays, 39 bases, in frame from base 1.